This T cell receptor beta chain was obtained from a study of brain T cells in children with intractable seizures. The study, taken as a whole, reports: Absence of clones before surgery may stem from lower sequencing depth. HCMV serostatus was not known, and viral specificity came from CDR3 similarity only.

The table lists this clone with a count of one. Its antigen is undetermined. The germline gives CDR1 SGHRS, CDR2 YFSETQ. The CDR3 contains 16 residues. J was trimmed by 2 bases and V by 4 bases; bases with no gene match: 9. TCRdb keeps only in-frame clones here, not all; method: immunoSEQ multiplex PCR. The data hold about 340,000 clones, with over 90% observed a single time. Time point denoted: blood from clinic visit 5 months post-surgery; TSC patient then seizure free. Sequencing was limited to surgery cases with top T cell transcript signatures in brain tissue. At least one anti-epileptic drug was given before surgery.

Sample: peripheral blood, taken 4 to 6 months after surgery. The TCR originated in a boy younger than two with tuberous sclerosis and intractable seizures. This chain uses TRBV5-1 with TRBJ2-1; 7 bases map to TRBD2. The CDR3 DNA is TGCGCCAGCAGCATCCAAGCGGGACTAACCTACAATGAGCAGTTCTTC. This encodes CASSIQAGLTYNEQFF. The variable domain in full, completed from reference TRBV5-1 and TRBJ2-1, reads KAGVTQTPRYLIKTRGQQVTLSCSPISGHRSVSWYQQTPGQGLQFLFEYFSETQRNKGNFPGRFSGRQFSNSRSEMNVSTLELGDSALYLCASSIQAGLTYNEQFFGPGTRLTVL.